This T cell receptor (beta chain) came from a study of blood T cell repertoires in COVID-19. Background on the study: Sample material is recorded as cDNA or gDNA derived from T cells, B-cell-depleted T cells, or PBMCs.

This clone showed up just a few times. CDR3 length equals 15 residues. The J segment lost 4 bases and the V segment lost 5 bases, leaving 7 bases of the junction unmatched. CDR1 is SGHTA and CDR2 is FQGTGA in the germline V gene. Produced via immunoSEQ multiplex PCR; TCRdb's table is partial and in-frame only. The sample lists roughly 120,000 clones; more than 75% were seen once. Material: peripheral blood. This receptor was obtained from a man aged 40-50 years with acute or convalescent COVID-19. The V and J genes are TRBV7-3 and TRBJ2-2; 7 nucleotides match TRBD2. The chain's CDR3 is CASSPRAGPTGELFF. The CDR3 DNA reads TGTGCCAGCAGCCCGAGAGCGGGGCCCACCGGGGAGCTGTTTTTT.